The 25 T cell receptor beta chains listed next were all sequenced from one sample in a study of T cell responses to AZD1222 COVID-19 vaccine (dated by TCRdb to about 2021). The library relied on the immunoSEQ multiplex PCR assay. Here the immuneACCESS table is served through TCRdb, limited to in-frame sequences with V and J called. Missing clones are a known gap in these copies; in checked studies unresolved V genes cover under half, and the rest lacks a known reason. Present in this sample are over 50,000 clones, 81% of which were seen just once. The ten largest clones represent approximately 25% of the sample. This specimen's time point label, interpreted: about 28 days (+/-7) after the second vaccine dose. The sample was peripheral blood, taken 28 days after the second AZD1222 dose. The receptors derive from an adult who received the AZD1222 COVID-19 vaccine.

This clone has just a few counts. The chain links TRBV5-4 to TRBJ2-7; maybe TRBD1 (6 bases). Germline V gene sequence: CDR1 SGHNT, CDR2 YYREEE (reference sequence). V dropped 5 bases and J dropped 5 bases, with 17 bases sitting between them. The CDR3 sequence is 14 residues long. The CDR3 protein is CASSPVVRGDEQYF. The CDR3 DNA reads TGTGCCAGCAGTCCGGTGGTCAGGGGCGACGAGCAGTACTTC.

J is TRBJ2-4 and V is TRBV19; the match to TRBD2 covers 10 bases. This CDR3 has 16 residues. The V and J ends lost 5 bases and 9 bases, in that order; junction bases with no gene match: 13. CDR1 is LNHDA and CDR2 is SQIVND in the germline V gene (reference sequence). The CDR3 DNA reads as TGTGCCAGTAGTCCCGGGGCTAGCGGGAGAGCGGGCATTCAGTACTTC. This encodes CASSPGASGRAGIQYF.

The chain is built from TRBV27 and TRBJ2-5; D gene unclear. V was cut by 5 bases and J by 4 bases, with 11 bases left in between. Per germline, CDR1 MNHEY and CDR2 SMNVEV (reference sequence). CDR3 length: 13 amino acids. CDR3 loop: CASSPQVGETQYF. CDR3 nucleotide sequence: TGTGCCAGCAGTCCCCAGGTTGGAGAGACCCAGTACTTC.

For the CDR3, the DNA is TGTGCCAGCTCACCACCGTTTGAAGGAGCTTTCTTT. It yields the protein CASSPPFEGAFF. The chain carries TRBV18 and TRBJ1-1; D is undetermined. The V and J ends lost 0 bases and 10 bases respectively, with 9 bases between them. Germline assignment: CDR1 KGHSH and CDR2 LQKENI. The CDR3 runs to 12 residues.

This rearrangement joins TRBV11-2 to TRBJ2-5, with D perhaps TRBD2 (5 bases). Per germline, CDR1 SGHAT and CDR2 FQNNGV. This CDR3 has 15 residues. V lost 3 bases and J 4 bases, leaving 15 bases between the germline ends. This CDR3 is CASSFPDSRGETQYF. CDR3 DNA: TGTGCCAGCAGCTTCCCGGACTCCAGAGGAGAGACCCAGTACTTC.

This chain links TRBV7-6 with TRBJ2-5; D ambiguous. Germline CDR1 is SGHVS and CDR2 is FNYEAQ. The CDR3 is made up of 14 amino acids. V was clipped by 0 bases and J by 2 bases, with 7 bases between them. As DNA, the CDR3 is TGTGCCAGCAGCTTAGCTTCCTTTCAAGAGACCCAGTACTTC. Translating gives CASSLASFQETQYF.

CDR3 region: CASSLTDSYEQYF. Written as DNA, the CDR3 is TGTGCCAGCAGTTTAACAGATAGCTACGAGCAGTACTTC. This sequence joins TRBV28 and TRBJ2-7; D not resolved. CDR1 is MDHEN, CDR2 SYDVKM, per germline. Trimming shortened V by 2 bases and J by 3 bases, and 8 bases separated the two germline ends. CDR3 length: 13 amino acids.

The chain has TRBV28 and TRBJ2-5; 7 nucleotides agree with TRBD2. Trimming took 5 bases from V and 4 from J; bases not matched to a gene: 13. Germline V gene sequence: CDR1 MDHEN, CDR2 SYDVKM. The CDR3 totals 16 residues. Written as DNA, the CDR3 is TGTGCCAGCAGTCCCCCCGGGGGGATCGGAGTAGAGACCCAGTACTTC. It encodes CASSPPGGIGVETQYF.

V usage is TRBV30 and J usage is TRBJ1-2; TRBD1 agrees at 7 bases. Germline CDR1 is GTSNPN and CDR2 is SVGIG (reference sequence). The ends lost 0 bases at V and 8 bases at J; junction bases unmatched: 9. This CDR3 comprises 14 residues. The CDR3 loop is CAWSVLGTAGGYTF. The CDR3 bases are TGTGCCTGGAGTGTACTCGGGACAGCGGGAGGCTACACCTTC.

The chain carries TRBV30 and TRBJ2-2; tentatively, D is TRBD2 (5 bases). V was pared by 4 bases and J by 5 bases, with 11 bases between. This CDR3 is 13 amino acids long. Germline values: CDR1 GTSNPN, CDR2 SVGIG (reference sequence). DNA of the CDR3: TGTGCCTGGAACGGAGGTGGGACCGGGGAGCTGTTTTTT. This gives the protein CAWNGGGTGELFF.

CDR3 sequence reads: CASSYGVAGANVLTF. CDR3 DNA sequence: TGTGCCAGCAGTTATGGGGTGGCTGGGGCCAACGTCCTGACTTTC. The chain links TRBV6-2 or TRBV6-3 to TRBJ2-6; no clear D. Germline V gives CDR1 MNHEY, CDR2 SVGEGT. Trimming stripped 3 bases from V and 2 bases from J, with 8 bases between. The CDR3 has 15 amino acids.

This clone occurred once. This sequence joins TRBV6-6 and TRBJ1-1, with TRBD1 as a possible D gene (6 bases). Trimming removed 4 bases at V and 0 bases at J, with 9 bases between. Germline values: CDR1 MNHNY, CDR2 SVGAGI (reference sequence). The CDR3 contains 14 residues. CDR3 residues: CASSSQGVNTEAFF. DNA of the CDR3: TGTGCCAGCAGTTCACAGGGAGTGAACACTGAAGCTTTCTTT.

The chain uses TRBV7-2 and TRBJ2-3, with TRBD2 identical over 14 bases. Germline lookup yields CDR1 SGHTA and CDR2 FQGNSA. Germline trimming cut 3 bases from V and 2 bases from J; bases unmatched to any gene: 10. The CDR3 extends over 19 amino acids. Here the CDR3 reads CASSLTEGLAGDYTDTQYF. CDR3 sequence (DNA): TGTGCCAGCAGCTTGACAGAGGGACTAGCGGGGGATTACACAGATACGCAGTATTTT.

The sample holds a few counts of this clone. V is TRBV5-8 and J is TRBJ1-3; possibly TRBD1 for D (6 bases). The germline V gene has CDR1 SGHTS and CDR2 YDEGEE. V lost 4 bases and J lost 0, with 11 bases in between. This CDR3 region has 15 residues. As DNA, the CDR3 is TGTGCCAGCAGCCCTAGGGGGGGCTCTGGAAACACCATATATTTT. Translation gives CASSPRGGSGNTIYF. Variable domain in full (rest from reference TRBV5-8 and TRBJ1-3): EAGVTQSPTHLIKTRGQQATLRCSPISGHTSVYWYQQALGLGLQFLLWYDEGEERNRGNFPPRFSGRQFPNYSSELNVNALELEDSALYLCASSPRGGSGNTIYFGEGSWLTVV.

V is TRBV21-1 and J is TRBJ1-1; the table's D call, TRBD1, has no DNA check behind it. TRBV21-1 is a documented pseudogene. The CDR3 extends over 17 amino acids. The CDR3 sequence is CASSKDGTGGGGTEAFF. As DNA, the CDR3 is TGTGCCAGCAGCAAAGATGGGACAGGGGGCGGCGGCACTGAAGCTTTCTTT.

The chain has TRBV2 and TRBJ2-1; a possible D gene is TRBD2 (5 bases). The CDR3 is 14 amino acids. Trimming took 8 bases from V and 5 from J, leaving 16 bases between them. CDR1 and CDR2 from the germline V gene are SNHLY and FYNNEI. In DNA, the CDR3 is TGTGCCAGCGCCGAGGGTCCGCGCGACAATGAGCAGTTCTTC. Translated: CASAEGPRDNEQFF.

J is TRBJ2-7 and V is TRBV28; TRBD2 aligns across 14 bases. After removal of 6 bases from V and 2 bases from J, the junction contained 3 bases not matched to a gene. Germline assignment: CDR1 MDHEN and CDR2 SYDVKM. CDR3 length equals 15 residues. CDR3 sequence reads: CASRGGLAGAYEQYF. In nucleotides, the CDR3 is TGTGCCAGCAGGGGGGGACTAGCGGGAGCCTACGAGCAGTACTTC. The full variable domain, rest sourced from reference TRBV28 and TRBJ2-7, is DVKVTQSSRYLVKRTGEKVFLECVQDMDHENMFWYRQDPGLGLRLIYFSYDVKMKEKGDIPEGYSVSREKKERFSLILESASTNQTSMYLCASRGGLAGAYEQYFGPGTRLTVT.

CDR3 sequence reads: CASSQARTDYYEQYF. Written as DNA, the CDR3 is TGCGCCAGCAGCCAGGCCCGGACAGACTACTACGAGCAGTACTTC. The chain couples TRBV4-3 to TRBJ2-7, with D possibly matching TRBD1 (6 bases). Trimming stripped 3 bases from V and 3 bases from J, with 15 bases between. Per the germline V gene, CDR1 is LGHNA and CDR2 is YSLEER. The CDR3 spans 15 residues.

This chain links TRBV7-8 with TRBJ2-7; D gene unclear. This CDR3 has 14 residues. The germline V gene encodes CDR1 SGHVS and CDR2 FQNEAQ. Trimming stripped 0 bases from V and 2 bases from J, with 8 bases between. CDR3 in DNA: TGTGCCAGCAGCTTAGCTGGTCGAGCCTACGAGCAGTACTTC. This sequence encodes CASSLAGRAYEQYF.

The chain recombines TRBV19 with TRBJ2-7; 9 bases fit TRBD1. The V segment lost 7 bases and the J segment 3 bases; nucleotides outside the gene matches: 7. This CDR3 spans 14 amino acids. Germline CDR1 and CDR2: LNHDA and SQIVND (reference sequence). In DNA form, the CDR3 reads TGTGCCAGTAACCCGGGACAGGGAAACTACGAGCAGTACTTC. It yields the protein CASNPGQGNYEQYF.

The chain links TRBV30 to TRBJ2-5; 12 nucleotides line up with TRBD2. The junction had 6 bases not matched to a gene; V was cut back by 2 bases and J by 5 bases. The CDR3 is made up of 15 amino acids. The germline V gene encodes CDR1 GTSNPN and CDR2 SVGIG (reference sequence). The CDR3 here is CAWSPSGREGETQYF. CDR3 coding DNA: TGTGCCTGGAGTCCTAGCGGGAGGGAGGGTGAGACCCAGTACTTC.

The V gene is TRBV24-1, the J gene TRBJ2-3; D is undetermined. V lost 3 bases, J lost 2 bases, and 5 bases lay in between. The germline gives CDR1 KGHDR, CDR2 SFDVKD. The CDR3 is 13 residues long. CDR3 loop: CATSDPPTDTQYF. CDR3 nucleotides: TGTGCCACCAGTGATCCCCCCACAGATACGCAGTATTTT.

V and J are TRBV6-5 and TRBJ1-1; D remains ambiguous. CDR1 is MNHEY, CDR2 SVGAGI, per germline. The CDR3 runs to 14 residues. V was pared by 8 bases and J by 1 base, with 14 bases between. The CDR3 loop is CASREVLGNTEAFF. In DNA, the CDR3 is TGTGCCAGCCGGGAGGTCCTCGGGAACACTGAAGCTTTCTTT.

This clone appeared once. The J gene is TRBJ1-4, the V gene TRBV24-1, with a possible D match to TRBD1 (6 bases). The CDR3 has 15 amino acids. Trimming shortened V by 4 bases and J by 5 bases, and 13 bases separated the two germline ends. Germline CDR1 is KGHDR and CDR2 is SFDVKD. In DNA, the CDR3 is TGTGCCACCAGTGACCCAGGGGACCCAAATGAAAAACTGTTTTTT. As protein: CATSDPGDPNEKLFF.

This chain links TRBV7-9 with TRBJ1-1, with D tentatively TRBD1 (5 bases). Between the trimmed V and J ends, which lost 9 bases and 1 base, there was a span of 15 bases. This CDR3 is built from 14 residues. Germline CDR1 and CDR2: SEHNR and FQNEAQ (reference sequence). Here the CDR3 reads CASIRGERNTEAFF. In DNA form, the CDR3 reads TGTGCCAGTATACGGGGGGAGAGGAACACTGAAGCTTTCTTT.